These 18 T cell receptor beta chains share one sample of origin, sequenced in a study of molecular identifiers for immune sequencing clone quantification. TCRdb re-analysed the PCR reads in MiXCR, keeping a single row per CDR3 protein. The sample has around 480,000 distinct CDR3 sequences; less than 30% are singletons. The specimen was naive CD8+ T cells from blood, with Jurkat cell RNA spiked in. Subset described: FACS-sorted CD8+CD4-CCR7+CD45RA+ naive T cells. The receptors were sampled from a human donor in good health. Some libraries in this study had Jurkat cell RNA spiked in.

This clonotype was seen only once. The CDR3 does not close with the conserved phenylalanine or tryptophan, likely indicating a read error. CDR3 residues: CASSVGGTDTQYL. CDR3 in DNA: TGTGCCAGCAGTGTTGGAGGTACAGATACGCAGTATCTT. This sequence joins TRBV5-6 and TRBJ2-3; D possibly corresponds to TRBD2 (5 bases). V dropped 5 bases and J dropped 3 bases, with 10 bases sitting between them. From germline, CDR1 is SGHDT and CDR2 YYEEEE. The length of the CDR3 is 13 residues.

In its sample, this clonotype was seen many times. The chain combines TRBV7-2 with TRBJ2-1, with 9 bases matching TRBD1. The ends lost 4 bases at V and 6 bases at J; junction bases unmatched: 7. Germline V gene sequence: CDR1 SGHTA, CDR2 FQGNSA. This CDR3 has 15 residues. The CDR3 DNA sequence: TGTGCCAGCAGCTCAAGACAGGGGGAGGTCAATGAGCAGTTCTTC. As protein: CASSSRQGEVNEQFF.

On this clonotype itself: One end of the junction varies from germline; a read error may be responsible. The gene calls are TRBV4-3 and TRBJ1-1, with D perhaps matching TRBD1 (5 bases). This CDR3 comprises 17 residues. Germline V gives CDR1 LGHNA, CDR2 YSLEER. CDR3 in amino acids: CASSPYYAGSLGTEASF. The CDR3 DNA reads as TGCGCCAGCAGCCCCTATTATGCAGGGTCTTTGGGCACTGAAGCTTCCTTT.

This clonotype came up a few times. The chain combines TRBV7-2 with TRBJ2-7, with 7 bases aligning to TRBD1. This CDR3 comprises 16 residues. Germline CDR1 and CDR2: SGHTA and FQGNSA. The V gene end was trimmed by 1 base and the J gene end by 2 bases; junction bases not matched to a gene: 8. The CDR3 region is CASSLGGPGQTYEQYF. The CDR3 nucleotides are TGTGCCAGCAGCTTAGGGGGTCCGGGACAGACCTACGAGCAGTACTTC.

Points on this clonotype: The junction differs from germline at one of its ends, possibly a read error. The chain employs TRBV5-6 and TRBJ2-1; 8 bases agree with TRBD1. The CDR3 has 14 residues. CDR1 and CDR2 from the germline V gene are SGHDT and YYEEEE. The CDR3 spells CTSKTGTGLYEQFF. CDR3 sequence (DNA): TGTACCAGCAAAACCGGGACAGGACTTTATGAGCAGTTCTTC.

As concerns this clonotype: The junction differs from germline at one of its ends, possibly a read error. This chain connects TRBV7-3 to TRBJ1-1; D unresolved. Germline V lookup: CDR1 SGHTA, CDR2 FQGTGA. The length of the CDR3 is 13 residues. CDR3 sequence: CANSLNLRTEAFF. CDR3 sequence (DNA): TGTGCCAACAGCTTAAACTTGAGGACTGAAGCTTTCTTT.

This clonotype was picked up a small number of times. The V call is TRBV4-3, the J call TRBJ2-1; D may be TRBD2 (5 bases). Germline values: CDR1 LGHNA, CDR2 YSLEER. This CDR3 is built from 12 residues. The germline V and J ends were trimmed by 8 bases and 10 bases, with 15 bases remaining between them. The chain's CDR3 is CASARGLEEQFF. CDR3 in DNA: TGCGCCAGCGCCCGAGGGCTGGAAGAGCAGTTCTTC.

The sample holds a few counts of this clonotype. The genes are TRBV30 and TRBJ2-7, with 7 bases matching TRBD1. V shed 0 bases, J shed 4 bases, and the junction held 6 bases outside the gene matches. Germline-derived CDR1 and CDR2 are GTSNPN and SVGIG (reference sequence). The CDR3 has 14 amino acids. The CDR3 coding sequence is TGTGCCTGGAGTGTCGGGACAGCGGATTACGAGCAGTACTTC. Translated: CAWSVGTADYEQYF.

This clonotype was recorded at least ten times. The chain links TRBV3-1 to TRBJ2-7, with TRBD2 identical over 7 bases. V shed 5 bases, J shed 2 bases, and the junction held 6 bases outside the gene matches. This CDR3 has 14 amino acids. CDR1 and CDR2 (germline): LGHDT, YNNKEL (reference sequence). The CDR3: CASSRGGPTYEQYF. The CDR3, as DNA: TGTGCCAGCAGCAGGGGAGGGCCCACCTACGAGCAGTACTTC.

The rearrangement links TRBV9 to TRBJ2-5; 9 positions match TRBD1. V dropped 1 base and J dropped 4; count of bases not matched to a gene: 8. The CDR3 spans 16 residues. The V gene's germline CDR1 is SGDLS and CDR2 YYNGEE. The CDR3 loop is CASSVWTGDGGETQYF. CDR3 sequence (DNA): TGTGCCAGCAGCGTATGGACAGGGGATGGGGGAGAGACCCAGTACTTC.

The CDR3 here is CAWSVSGVGELFF. In nucleotides, the CDR3 is TGTGCCTGGAGTGTATCAGGGGTCGGGGAGCTGTTTTTT. The chain has TRBV30 and TRBJ2-2, with D maybe TRBD1 (6 bases). CDR1 and CDR2 (germline): GTSNPN, SVGIG (reference sequence). Between the trimmed V and J ends, which lost 0 bases and 7 bases, there was a span of 9 bases. The CDR3 is made up of 13 amino acids.

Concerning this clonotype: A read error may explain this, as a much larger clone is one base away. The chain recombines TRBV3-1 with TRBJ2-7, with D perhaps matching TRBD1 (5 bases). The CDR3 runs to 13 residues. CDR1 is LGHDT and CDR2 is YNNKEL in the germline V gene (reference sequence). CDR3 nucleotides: TGTGCCAGCAGCCCAAACGCAGGGTACGAGCAGTGCTTC. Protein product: CASSPNAGYEQCF.

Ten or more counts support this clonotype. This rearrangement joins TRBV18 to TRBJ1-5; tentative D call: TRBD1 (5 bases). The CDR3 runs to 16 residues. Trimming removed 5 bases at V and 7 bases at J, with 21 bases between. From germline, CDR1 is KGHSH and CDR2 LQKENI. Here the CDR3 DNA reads TGTGCCAGCTCAACCAGGGAAGTACCGGTAGGGCAGCCCCAGCATTTT. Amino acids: CASSTREVPVGQPQHF. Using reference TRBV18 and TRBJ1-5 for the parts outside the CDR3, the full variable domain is NAGVMQNPRHLVRRRGQEARLRCSPMKGHSHVYWYRQLPEEGLKFMVYLQKENIIDESGMPKERFSAEFPKEGPSILRIQQVVRGDSAAYFCASSTREVPVGQPQHFGDGTRLSIL.

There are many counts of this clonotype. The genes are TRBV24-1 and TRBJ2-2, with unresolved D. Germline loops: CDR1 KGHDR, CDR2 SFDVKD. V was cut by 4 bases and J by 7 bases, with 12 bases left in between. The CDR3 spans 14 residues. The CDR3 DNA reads TGTGCCACCAGTGACGTCGACTGGGGCGGGGAGCTGTTTTTT. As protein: CATSDVDWGGELFF.

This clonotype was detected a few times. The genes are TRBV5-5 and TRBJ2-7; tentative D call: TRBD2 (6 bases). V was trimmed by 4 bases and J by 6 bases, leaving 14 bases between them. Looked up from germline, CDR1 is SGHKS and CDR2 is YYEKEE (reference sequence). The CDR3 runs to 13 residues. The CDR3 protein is CASSLNRGTEQYF. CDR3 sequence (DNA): TGTGCCAGCAGCCTGAACCGGGGGACCGAGCAGTACTTC.

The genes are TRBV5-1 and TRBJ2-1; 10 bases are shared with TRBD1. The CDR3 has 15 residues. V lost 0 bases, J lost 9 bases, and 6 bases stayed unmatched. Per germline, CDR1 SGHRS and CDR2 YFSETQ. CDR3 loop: CASSLGDRGPTEQFF. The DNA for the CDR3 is TGCGCCAGCAGCTTGGGTGACAGGGGGCCGACTGAGCAGTTCTTC.

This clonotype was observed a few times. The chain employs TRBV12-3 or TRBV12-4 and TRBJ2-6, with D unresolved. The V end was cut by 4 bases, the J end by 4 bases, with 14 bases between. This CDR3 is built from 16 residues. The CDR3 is CASSYPSASGANVLTF. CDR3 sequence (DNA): TGTGCCAGCAGTTATCCGTCTGCCTCCGGGGCCAACGTCCTGACTTTC.

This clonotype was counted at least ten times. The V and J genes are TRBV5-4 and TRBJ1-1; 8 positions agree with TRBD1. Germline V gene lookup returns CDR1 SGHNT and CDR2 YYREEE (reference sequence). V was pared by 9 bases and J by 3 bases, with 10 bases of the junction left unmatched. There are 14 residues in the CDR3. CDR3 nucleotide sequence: TGTGCCACCACACCAGGGGGCTTGGACACTGAAGCTTTCTTT. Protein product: CATTPGGLDTEAFF.